This T cell receptor beta chain was captured by sequencing in a study of blood T cell repertoires in COVID-19 (dated by TCRdb to the early 2020s). In terms of the full investigation: The collaborator samples originated in the United States, Italy and Spain and spanned the acute and convalescent phases of COVID-19. Samples came from the ongoing ImmuneRACE study (first 160 participants) plus 1,254 subjects from 6 global collaborators. Where available, HLA class I and class II types were taken from metadata supplied by the sample provider and were not determined by assay-based typing. Subjects who had been exposed to COVID-19, were actively infected with it, or had recovered from it provided the deeply sampled blood TCRbeta repertoires that made up the dataset. The prospective study material was composed of cDNA or gDNA derived from T cells, B-cell-depleted T cells, or PBMCs. A de-identified subject ID, COVID-19 status, age in years and sex were almost always included in the sample metadata. The repertoires were released in a freely available public database meant as a resource for research on the immune response to SARS-CoV-2. The research as a whole found: The amount of clinical and demographic metadata varied by source and participant and was provided uncurated.

Worth noting for this clone: Its binding antigen is unknown. Qualities for individual bases were not recorded, and no much larger clone is one base off.

Each collaborating institution followed its own protocols to collect whole blood in K2EDTA tubes. For TCRbeta analysis, collaborators shipped samples in one of three forms: frozen whole blood, isolated PBMCs, or DNA extracted from either of those sample types. TCRbeta CDR3 regions were amplified from genomic DNA using the immunoSEQ Assay, a bias-controlled multiplex PCR. The paper's data handling went like this. Within the assay, amplification of reference gene primers was used to estimate how many nucleated cells each sample contained. Sequence reads were collapsed and filtered to measure the absolute abundance of every unique TCRbeta CDR3 rearrangement. For each sample, productive Simpson clonality was calculated as the square root of Simpson's diversity index over productive rearrangements. TCRdb limited this immuneACCESS table to in-frame rearrangements with V and J called. A share of clones is missing; checked studies link under half to unresolved V genes, and the rest is unexplained. That table is the source of V, J and clone size, and D and trimming were worked out from the DNA. The sample table holds approximately 80,000 clones, of which under 80% were seen once. The ten largest clones capture around 9.5% of the sample.

The sample comprised peripheral blood. The sequence derives from a human donor in a cohort sampled during active COVID-19.

The CDR3 is CASSNLIGRNTEAFF. The DNA sequence is TGTGCCAGCAGCAACTTGATCGGTAGGAACACTGAAGCTTTCTTT. The chain employs TRBV21-1 and TRBJ1-1. TRBV21-1 is an annotated pseudogene. Including cysteine and phenylalanine, the CDR3 has 15 amino acids. Left in the record is the CDR3 DNA by itself, 45 bases read in frame from the first base.